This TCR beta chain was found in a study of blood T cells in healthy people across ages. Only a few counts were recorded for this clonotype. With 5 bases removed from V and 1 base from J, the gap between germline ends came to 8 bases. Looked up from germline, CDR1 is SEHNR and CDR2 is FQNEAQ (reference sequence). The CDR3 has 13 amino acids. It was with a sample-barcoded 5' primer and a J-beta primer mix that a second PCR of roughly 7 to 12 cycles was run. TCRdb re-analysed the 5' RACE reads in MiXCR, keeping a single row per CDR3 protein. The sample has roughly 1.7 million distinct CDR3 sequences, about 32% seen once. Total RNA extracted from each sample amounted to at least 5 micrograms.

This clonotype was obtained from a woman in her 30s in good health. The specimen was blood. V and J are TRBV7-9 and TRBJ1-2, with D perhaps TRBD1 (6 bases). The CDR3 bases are TGTGCCAGCAGCAAGGGGGTTAACTATGGCTACACCTTC. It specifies CASSKGVNYGYTF.